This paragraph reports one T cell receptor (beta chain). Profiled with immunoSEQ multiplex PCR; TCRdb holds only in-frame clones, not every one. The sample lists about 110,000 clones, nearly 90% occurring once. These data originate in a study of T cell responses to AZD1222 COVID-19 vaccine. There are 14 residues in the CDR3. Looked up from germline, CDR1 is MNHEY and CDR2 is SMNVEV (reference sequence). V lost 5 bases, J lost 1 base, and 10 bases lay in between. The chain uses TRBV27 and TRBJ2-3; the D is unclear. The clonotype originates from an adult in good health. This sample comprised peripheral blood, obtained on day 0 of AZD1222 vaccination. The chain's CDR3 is CASSATTGTDTQYF. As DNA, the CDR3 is TGTGCCAGCAGTGCAACCACCGGCACAGATACGCAGTATTTT.